This is a list of T cell receptor beta chains from one sample in a study of T cell changes during pregnancy in multiple sclerosis. Sequencing was performed with immunoSEQ multiplex PCR; in TCRdb, only in-frame clones are kept and a portion is missing. The table includes around 56,000 clones, about 89% detected once. Sequencing was performed on CD4+ T cells from peripheral blood mononuclear cells, taken in the first trimester of pregnancy. These receptors all come from a female donor with multiple sclerosis, enrolled in a pregnancy study. Both conserved end residues are part of each CDR3. The D gene is left open where the match is weak. A row's size may be missing; if present it is once, few, many or a size class.

NA,TRBV5-1,TRBJ2-3,NA,CASSLAGKTQYF,TGCGCCAGCAGCTTGGCGGGGAAAACGCAGTATTTT
NA,TRBV2,TRBJ2-6,NA,CASLDRRGSGANVLTF,TGTGCCAGCCTTGATCGGAGAGGTTCCGGGGCCAACGTCCTGACTTTC
few,TRBV27,TRBJ1-1,TRBD1,CASGWDRNTEAFF,TGTGCCAGCGGATGGGACAGGAACACTGAAGCTTTCTTT
once,TRBV5-6,TRBJ1-3,NA,CASSLGGVAGNTIYF,TGTGCCAGCAGCTTGGGTGGAGTGGCTGGAAACACCATATATTTT
NA,TRBV5-6,TRBJ1-5,NA,CASSSWGRTYSNQPQHF,TGTGCCAGCAGCTCATGGGGGCGGACCTATAGCAATCAGCCCCAGCATTTT
NA,TRBV5-8,TRBJ1-5,TRBD1,CASSLGQGGQPQHF,TGTGCCAGCAGCTTGGGACAGGGTGGGCAGCCCCAGCATTTT
NA,TRBV18,TRBJ2-1,TRBD2,CASSPILAGGGDEQFF,TGTGCCAGCTCACCAATACTAGCGGGGGGCGGAGATGAGCAGTTCTTC
NA,TRBV7-2,TRBJ1-2,TRBD1,CASSPGQGREDGYTF,TGTGCCAGCAGCCCTGGACAGGGTAGGGAGGATGGCTACACCTTC
NA,TRBV4-3,TRBJ2-3,TRBD2,CASSHRAGSPTDTQYF,TGCGCCAGCAGCCACCGAGCGGGAAGCCCCACAGATACGCAGTATTTT
NA,TRBV18,TRBJ1-5,TRBD1,CASSPPEGQGNQPQHF,TGTGCCAGCTCACCACCGGAGGGACAGGGCAATCAGCCCCAGCATTTT
NA,TRBV25-1,TRBJ1-3,NA,CASSDTLGSSSGNTIYF,TGTGCCAGCAGTGATACCCTGGGCTCCAGCTCTGGAAACACCATATATTTT
few,TRBV9,TRBJ1-5,NA,CASSPLDSSNQPQHF,TGTGCCAGCAGCCCCCTGGACAGTAGCAATCAGCCCCAGCATTTT
NA,TRBV7-9,TRBJ2-5,NA,CASSVKHLGLGETQYF,TGTGCCAGCAGCGTGAAGCATTTGGGGCTTGGAGAGACCCAGTACTTC
NA,TRBV5-1,TRBJ2-3,NA,CASSLIVGADTQYF,TGCGCCAGCAGCTTGATCGTCGGGGCAGATACGCAGTATTTT